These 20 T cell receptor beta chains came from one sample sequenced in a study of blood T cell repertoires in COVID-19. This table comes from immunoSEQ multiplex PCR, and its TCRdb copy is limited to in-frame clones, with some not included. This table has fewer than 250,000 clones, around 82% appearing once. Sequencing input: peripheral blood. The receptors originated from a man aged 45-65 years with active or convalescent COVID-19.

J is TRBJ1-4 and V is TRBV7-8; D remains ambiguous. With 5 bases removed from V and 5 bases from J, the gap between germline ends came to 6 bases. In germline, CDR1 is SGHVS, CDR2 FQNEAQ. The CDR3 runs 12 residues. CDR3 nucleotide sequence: TGTGCCAGCAGCCCAAAAAATGAAAAACTGTTTTTT. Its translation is CASSPKNEKLFF.

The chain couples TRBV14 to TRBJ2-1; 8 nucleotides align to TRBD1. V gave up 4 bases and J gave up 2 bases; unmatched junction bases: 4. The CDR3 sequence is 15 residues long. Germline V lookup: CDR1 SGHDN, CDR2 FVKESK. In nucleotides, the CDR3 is TGTGCCAGCAGCCGGACAGGGCCAACCTACAATGAGCAGTTCTTC. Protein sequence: CASSRTGPTYNEQFF.

The CDR3, as DNA: TGTGCCAGCAGCTTATGGGGACAGGCTAACTATGGCTACACCTTC. It specifies CASSLWGQANYGYTF. The chain combines TRBV11-2 with TRBJ1-2, with 8 bases aligning to TRBD1. Germline-derived CDR1 and CDR2 are SGHAT and FQNNGV. The CDR3 covers 15 residues. The V and J ends lost 2 bases and 0 bases, in that order; junction bases with no gene match: 2.

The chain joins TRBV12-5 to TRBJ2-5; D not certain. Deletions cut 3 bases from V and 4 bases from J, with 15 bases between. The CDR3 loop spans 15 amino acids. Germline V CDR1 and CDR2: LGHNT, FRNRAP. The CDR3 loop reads CASGFDNRPRETQYF. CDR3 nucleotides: TGTGCTAGTGGTTTCGACAACCGGCCCAGAGAGACCCAGTACTTC.

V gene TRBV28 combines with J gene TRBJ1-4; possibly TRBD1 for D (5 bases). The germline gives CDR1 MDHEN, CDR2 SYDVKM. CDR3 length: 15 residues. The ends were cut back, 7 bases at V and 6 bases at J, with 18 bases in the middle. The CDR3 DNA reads TGTGCCAGCACAACAGGCCCTGCTGGGGATGAAAAACTGTTTTTT. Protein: CASTTGPAGDEKLFF. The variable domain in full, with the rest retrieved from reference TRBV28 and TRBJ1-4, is DVKVTQSSRYLVKRTGEKVFLECVQDMDHENMFWYRQDPGLGLRLIYFSYDVKMKEKGDIPEGYSVSREKKERFSLILESASTNQTSMYLCASTTGPAGDEKLFFGSGTQLSVL.

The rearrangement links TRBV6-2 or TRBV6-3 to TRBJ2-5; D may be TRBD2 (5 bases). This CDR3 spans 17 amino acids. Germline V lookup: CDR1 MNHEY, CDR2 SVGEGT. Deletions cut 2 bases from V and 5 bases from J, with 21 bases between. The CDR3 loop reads CASSYTSGRGFGETQYF. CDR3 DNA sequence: TGTGCCAGCAGTTACACTTCTGGGAGAGGGTTTGGTGAGACCCAGTACTTC.

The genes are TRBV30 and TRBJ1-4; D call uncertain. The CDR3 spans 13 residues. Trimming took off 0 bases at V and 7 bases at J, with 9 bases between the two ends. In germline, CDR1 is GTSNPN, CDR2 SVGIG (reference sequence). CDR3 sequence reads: CAWSVLAGEKLFF. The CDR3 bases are TGTGCCTGGAGTGTACTCGCGGGTGAAAAACTGTTTTTT.

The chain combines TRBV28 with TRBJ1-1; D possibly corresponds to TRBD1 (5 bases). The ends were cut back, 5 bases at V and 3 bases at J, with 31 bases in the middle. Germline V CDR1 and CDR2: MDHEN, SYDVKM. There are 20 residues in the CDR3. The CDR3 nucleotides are TGTGCCAGCAGTGCTACTTGGGGGGGAGGGGAGGAAGTTGGGCACACTGAAGCTTTCTTT. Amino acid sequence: CASSATWGGGEEVGHTEAFF.

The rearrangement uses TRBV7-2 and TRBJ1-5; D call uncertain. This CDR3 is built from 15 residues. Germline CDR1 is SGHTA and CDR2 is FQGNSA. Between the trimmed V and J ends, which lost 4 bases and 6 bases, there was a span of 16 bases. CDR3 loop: CASSSETGRPQPQHF. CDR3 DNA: TGTGCCAGCAGCTCAGAAACTGGGAGGCCTCAGCCCCAGCATTTT.

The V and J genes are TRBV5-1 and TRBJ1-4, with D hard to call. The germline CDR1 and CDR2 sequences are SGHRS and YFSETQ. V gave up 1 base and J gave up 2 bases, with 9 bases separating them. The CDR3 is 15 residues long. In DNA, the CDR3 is TGCGCCAGCAGCTTGACGGGATTCACTAATGAAAAACTGTTTTTT. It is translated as CASSLTGFTNEKLFF.

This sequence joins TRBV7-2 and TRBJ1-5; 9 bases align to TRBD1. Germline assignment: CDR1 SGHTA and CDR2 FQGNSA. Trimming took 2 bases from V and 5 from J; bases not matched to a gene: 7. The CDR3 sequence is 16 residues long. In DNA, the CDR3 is TGTGCCAGCAGCTTATCGGTGGGACAGGGTTATCAGCCCCAGCATTTT. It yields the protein CASSLSVGQGYQPQHF.

The CDR3 reads CASSRGQGMNTEAFF. The DNA for the CDR3 is TGTGCCAGCAGCCGAGGACAGGGAATGAACACTGAAGCTTTCTTT. This chain links TRBV28 with TRBJ1-1; 8 nucleotides line up with TRBD1. V gave up 6 bases and J gave up 0 bases; unmatched junction bases: 6. Germline CDR1 is MDHEN and CDR2 is SYDVKM. CDR3 length equals 15 residues.

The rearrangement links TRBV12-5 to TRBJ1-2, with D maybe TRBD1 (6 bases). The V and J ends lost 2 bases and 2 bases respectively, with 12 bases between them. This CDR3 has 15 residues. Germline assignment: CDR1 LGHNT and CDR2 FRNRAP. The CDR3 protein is CASGLPSDRNYGYTF. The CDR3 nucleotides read TGTGCTAGTGGTTTGCCCTCGGACAGAAACTATGGCTACACCTTC.

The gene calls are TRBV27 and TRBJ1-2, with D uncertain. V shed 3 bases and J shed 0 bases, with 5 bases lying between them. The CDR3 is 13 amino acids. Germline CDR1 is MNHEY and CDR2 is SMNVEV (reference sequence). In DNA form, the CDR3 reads TGTGCCAGCAGTTTTACAGCTAACTATGGCTACACCTTC. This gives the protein CASSFTANYGYTF.

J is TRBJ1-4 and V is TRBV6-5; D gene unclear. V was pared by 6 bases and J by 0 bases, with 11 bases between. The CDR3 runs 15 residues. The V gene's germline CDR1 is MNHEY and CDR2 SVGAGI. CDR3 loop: CASSKTSATNEKLFF. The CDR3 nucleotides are TGTGCCAGCAGCAAAACAAGCGCAACTAATGAAAAACTGTTTTTT.

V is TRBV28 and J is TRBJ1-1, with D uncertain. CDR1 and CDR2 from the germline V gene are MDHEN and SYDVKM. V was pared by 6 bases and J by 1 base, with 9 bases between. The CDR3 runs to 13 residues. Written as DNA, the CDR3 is TGTGCCAGCAGCCCTCCTTGGAACACTGAAGCTTTCTTT. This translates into CASSPPWNTEAFF.

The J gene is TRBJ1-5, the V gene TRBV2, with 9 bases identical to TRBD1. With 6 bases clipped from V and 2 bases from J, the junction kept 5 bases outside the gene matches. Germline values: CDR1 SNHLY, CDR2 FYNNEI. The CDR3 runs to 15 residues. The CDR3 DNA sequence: TGTGCCAGCAGGGCGGACAGGGGTGGCAATCAGCCCCAGCATTTT. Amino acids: CASRADRGGNQPQHF.

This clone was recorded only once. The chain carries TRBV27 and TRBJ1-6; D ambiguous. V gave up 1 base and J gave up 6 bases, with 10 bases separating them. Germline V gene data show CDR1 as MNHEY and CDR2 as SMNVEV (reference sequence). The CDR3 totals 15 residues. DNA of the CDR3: TGTGCCAGCAGTTTATACAGAAGTACTAATTCACCCCTCCACTTT. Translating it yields CASSLYRSTNSPLHF.

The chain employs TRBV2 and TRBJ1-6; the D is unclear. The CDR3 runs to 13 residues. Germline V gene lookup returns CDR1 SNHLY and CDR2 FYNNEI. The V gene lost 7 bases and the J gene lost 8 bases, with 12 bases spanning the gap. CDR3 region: CASTDTRDSPLHF. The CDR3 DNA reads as TGTGCCAGCACAGATACCCGGGATTCACCCCTCCACTTT. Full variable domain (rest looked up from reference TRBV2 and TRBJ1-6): EPEVTQTPSHQVTQMGQEVILRCVPISNHLYFYWYRQILGQKVEFLVSFYNNEISEKSEIFDDQFSVERPDGSNFTLKIRSTKLEDSAMYFCASTDTRDSPLHFGNGTRLTVT.

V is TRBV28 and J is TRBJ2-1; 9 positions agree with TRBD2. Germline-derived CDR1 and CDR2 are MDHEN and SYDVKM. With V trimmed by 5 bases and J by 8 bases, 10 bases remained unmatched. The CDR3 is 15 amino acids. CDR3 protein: CASSPGGLANDEQFF. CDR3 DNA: TGTGCCAGCAGTCCTGGAGGACTAGCGAATGATGAGCAGTTCTTC.